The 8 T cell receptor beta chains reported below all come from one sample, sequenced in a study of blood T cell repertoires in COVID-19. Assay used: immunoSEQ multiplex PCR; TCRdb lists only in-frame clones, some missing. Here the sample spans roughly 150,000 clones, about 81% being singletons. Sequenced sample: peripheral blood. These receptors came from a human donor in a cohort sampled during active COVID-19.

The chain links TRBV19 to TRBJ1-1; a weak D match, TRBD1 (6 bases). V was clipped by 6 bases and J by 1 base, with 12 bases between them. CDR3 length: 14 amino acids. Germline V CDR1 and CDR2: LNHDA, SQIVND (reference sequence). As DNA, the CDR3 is TGTGCCAGTAGACCGGGACACGGGAACACTGAAGCTTTCTTT. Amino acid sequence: CASRPGHGNTEAFF.

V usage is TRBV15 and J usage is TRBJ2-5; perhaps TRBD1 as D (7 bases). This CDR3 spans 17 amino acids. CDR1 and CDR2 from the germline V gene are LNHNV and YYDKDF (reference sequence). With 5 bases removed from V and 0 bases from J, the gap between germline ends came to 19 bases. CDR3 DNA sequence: TGTGCCACCAGCCAAACACCGGGGGACAGTAACCAAGAGACCCAGTACTTC. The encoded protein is CATSQTPGDSNQETQYF.

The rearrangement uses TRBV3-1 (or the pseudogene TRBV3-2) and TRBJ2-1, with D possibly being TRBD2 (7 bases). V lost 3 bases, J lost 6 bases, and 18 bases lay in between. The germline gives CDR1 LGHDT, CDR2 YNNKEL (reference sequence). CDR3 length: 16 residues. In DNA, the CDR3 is TGTGCCAGCAGCCATTGGGGGGGCTCGGGGCCCAATGAGCAGTTCTTC. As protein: CASSHWGGSGPNEQFF.

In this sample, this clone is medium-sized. In nucleotides, the CDR3 is TGCGCCAGCAGTTCCTGGGACACTCCCCCAGGGACTAATGAAAAACTGTTTTTT. Its protein product is CASSSWDTPPGTNEKLFF. The chain links TRBV5-1 to TRBJ1-4, with D maybe TRBD1 (6 bases). The CDR3 extends over 18 amino acids. In germline, CDR1 is SGHRS, CDR2 YFSETQ. The germline V and J ends were trimmed by 5 bases and 2 bases, with 22 bases remaining between them.

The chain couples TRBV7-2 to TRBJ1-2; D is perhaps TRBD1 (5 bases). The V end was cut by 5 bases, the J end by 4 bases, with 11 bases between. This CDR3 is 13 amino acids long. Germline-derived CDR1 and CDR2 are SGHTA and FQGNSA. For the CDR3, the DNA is TGTGCCAGCAGCGACCAGGGTCTCTATGGCTACACCTTC. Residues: CASSDQGLYGYTF.

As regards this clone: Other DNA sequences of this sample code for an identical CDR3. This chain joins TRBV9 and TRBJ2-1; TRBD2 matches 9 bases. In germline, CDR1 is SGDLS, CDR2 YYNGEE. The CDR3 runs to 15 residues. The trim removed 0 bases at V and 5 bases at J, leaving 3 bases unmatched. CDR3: CASSVETSGHNEQFF. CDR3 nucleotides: TGTGCCAGCAGCGTAGAGACTAGCGGTCACAATGAGCAGTTCTTC.

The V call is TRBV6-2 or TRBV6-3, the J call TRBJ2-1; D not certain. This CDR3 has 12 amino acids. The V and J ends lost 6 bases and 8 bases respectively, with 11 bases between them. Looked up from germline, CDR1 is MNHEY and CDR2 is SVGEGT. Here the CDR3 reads CASSRDVHEQFF. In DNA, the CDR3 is TGTGCCAGCAGCCGAGATGTCCATGAGCAGTTCTTC.

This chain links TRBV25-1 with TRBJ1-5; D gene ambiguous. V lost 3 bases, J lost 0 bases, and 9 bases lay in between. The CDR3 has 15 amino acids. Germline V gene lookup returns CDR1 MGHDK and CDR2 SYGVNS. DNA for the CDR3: TGTGCCAGCAGTGAGGCAGACTATAGCAATCAGCCCCAGCATTTT. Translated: CASSEADYSNQPQHF.